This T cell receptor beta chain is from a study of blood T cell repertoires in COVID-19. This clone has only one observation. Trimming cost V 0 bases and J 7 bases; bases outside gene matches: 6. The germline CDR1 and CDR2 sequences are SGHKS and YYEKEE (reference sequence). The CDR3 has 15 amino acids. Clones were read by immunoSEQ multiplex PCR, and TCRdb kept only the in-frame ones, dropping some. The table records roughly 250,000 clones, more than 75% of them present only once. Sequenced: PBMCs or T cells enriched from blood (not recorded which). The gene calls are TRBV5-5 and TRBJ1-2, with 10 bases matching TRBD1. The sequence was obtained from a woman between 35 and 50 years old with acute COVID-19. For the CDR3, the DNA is TGTGCCAGCAGCTTGGGGCCCGGGACAGGGGCTGGCTACACCTTC. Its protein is CASSLGPGTGAGYTF.